This T cell receptor beta chain was captured in a study of OX40 agonist ivuxolimab in advanced cancers. Produced via immunoSEQ multiplex PCR; TCRdb's table is partial and in-frame only. This table holds under 70,000 clones, approximately 81% found once. The study's findings and limits: Clonal expansion in partial responders at 0.1-3.0 mg/kg ranked among the lowest. CD4+ and CD8+ blood T cells expanded clonally by week 6 at 0.1 to 3.0 mg/kg. Expanded peripheral T cell antigen specificity was not determined.

A single count supports this clone. The antigen is undetermined. This CDR3 contains 15 residues. The V segment lost 4 bases and the J segment 4 bases; nucleotides outside the gene matches: 4. Germline loops: CDR1 SGHRS, CDR2 YFSETQ. The chain links TRBV5-1 to TRBJ2-2, with 10 positions matching TRBD1. This TCR was sampled from an adult with an advanced solid tumor such as melanoma, head and neck, liver or kidney cancer. Sample: CD4+ or CD8+ T cells sorted from blood, taken in a trial of the OX40 agonist ivuxolimab. The CDR3 protein is CASSPRTGGTGELFF. The CDR3 region has the DNA TGCGCCAGCAGCCCGAGGACAGGGGGCACCGGGGAGCTGTTTTTT.